One sample yielded the 17 T cell receptor beta chains listed below, sequenced in a study of blood T cell repertoires in COVID-19. Here immunoSEQ multiplex PCR was the method, and the copy in TCRdb shows in-frame clones only, minus some. The sample yields under 200,000 clones, just over 85% seen once. Sequencing was carried out using peripheral blood. The origin of the receptors is a man aged 55-75 years with acute or convalescent COVID-19.

V is TRBV12-3 or TRBV12-4 and J is TRBJ2-7; D not resolved. The V end was cut by 6 bases, the J end by 2 bases, with 11 bases between. CDR3 length: 13 amino acids. The CDR3 nucleotides are TGTGCCAGCAGCCAAACCCGAGCCTACGAGCAGTACTTC. As protein: CASSQTRAYEQYF.

The chain employs TRBV19 and TRBJ2-1; TRBD2 matches 9 bases. Germline V gives CDR1 LNHDA, CDR2 SQIVND (reference sequence). V lost 1 base, J lost 9 bases, and 4 bases stayed unmatched. This CDR3 spans 14 amino acids. CDR3 loop: CASSIGATSGEQFF. The CDR3 DNA is TGTGCCAGTAGTATAGGTGCGACTAGCGGTGAGCAGTTCTTC.

This clone was found once. The chain couples TRBV25-1 to TRBJ2-1; 12 nucleotides agree with TRBD2. Germline CDR1 is MGHDK and CDR2 is SYGVNS. This CDR3 has 16 residues. V dropped 4 bases and J dropped 7; count of bases not matched to a gene: 8. This CDR3 is CASSAILAGGSNEQFF. The CDR3 nucleotides are TGTGCCAGCAGTGCAATACTAGCGGGAGGTAGTAATGAGCAGTTCTTC.

The V gene is TRBV7-6, the J gene TRBJ1-3; the D gene is possibly TRBD1 (5 bases). The V end lost 5 bases, the J end lost 1 base, and 15 bases lay between the germline ends. Germline V gene lookup returns CDR1 SGHVS and CDR2 FNYEAQ. This CDR3 contains 16 residues. As DNA, the CDR3 is TGTGCCAGCAGCCTAAACGGGGGGATTTCTGGAAACACCATATATTTT. It is translated as CASSLNGGISGNTIYF.

CDR3 sequence (DNA): TGCGCCAGCAGCTTGGGACTAGCGGGACAATGGATTTACGGCGATGAGCAGTTCTTC. This gives the protein CASSLGLAGQWIYGDEQFF. The V and J genes are TRBV5-1 and TRBJ2-1; TRBD2 aligns across 11 bases. The CDR3 extends over 19 amino acids. The J segment lost 8 bases and the V segment lost 0 bases, leaving 16 bases of the junction unmatched. The germline gives CDR1 SGHRS, CDR2 YFSETQ.

The chain links TRBV29-1 to TRBJ1-1, with D perhaps TRBD1 (6 bases). This CDR3 comprises 14 residues. The germline gives CDR1 SQVTM, CDR2 ANQGSEA. Trimming left V 5 bases short and J 5 bases short, with 18 bases between. CDR3: CSVQRGAGNTEAFF. The DNA of the CDR3 is TGCAGCGTTCAGCGGGGGGCGGGTAATACTGAAGCTTTCTTT.

This clone was detected a few times. The V call is TRBV4-1, the J call TRBJ1-4, with D unclear. Germline CDR1 MGHRA, CDR2 YSYEKL. This CDR3 comprises 17 residues. Trimming stripped 3 bases from V and 0 bases from J, with 14 bases between. The CDR3 loop is CASSHPSQLATNEKLFF. CDR3 nucleotides: TGCGCCAGCAGCCATCCCTCCCAACTTGCAACTAATGAAAAACTGTTTTTT.

V gene TRBV28 combines with J gene TRBJ2-3; TRBD1 matches at 8 bases. The CDR3 is 15 residues long. CDR1 and CDR2 (germline): MDHEN, SYDVKM. J was trimmed by 0 bases and V by 4 bases; bases with no gene match: 3. The CDR3 nucleotides read TGTGCCAGCAGTTCCGGACAGGGTAGCACAGATACGCAGTATTTT. It encodes CASSSGQGSTDTQYF.

The rearrangement joins TRBV10-1 to TRBJ2-5, with a weak D call TRBD2 (5 bases). V dropped 2 bases and J dropped 2 bases, with 12 bases sitting between them. CDR3 length equals 15 residues. Looked up from germline, CDR1 is WNHNN and CDR2 is SYGVQD (reference sequence). This chain's CDR3 is CASSETGKTQETQYF. The CDR3 DNA reads as TGCGCCAGCAGTGAGACCGGGAAGACACAAGAGACCCAGTACTTC.

Only a few counts were recorded for this clone. J is TRBJ2-7 and V is TRBV24-1; a weak D match, TRBD1 (5 bases). The CDR3 is 13 amino acids. Germline V CDR1 and CDR2: KGHDR, SFDVKD. Trimming left V 10 bases short and J 3 bases short, with 15 bases between. CDR3 in amino acids: CATLRETGYEQYF. The CDR3 DNA reads as TGTGCCACACTCAGGGAAACAGGCTACGAGCAGTACTTC.

The V call is TRBV19, the J call TRBJ1-1, with 10 bases aligning to TRBD1. Germline V lookup: CDR1 LNHDA, CDR2 SQIVND (reference sequence). CDR3 length: 15 amino acids. V trimming: 5 bases; J trimming: 0 bases; junction bases outside the gene matches: 3. The CDR3 loop reads CASSDRGRLNTEAFF. In DNA, the CDR3 is TGTGCCAGTAGTGACAGGGGGCGCCTGAACACTGAAGCTTTCTTT.

The V gene is TRBV24-1, the J gene TRBJ2-2, with 13 bases that match TRBD2. Germline V CDR1 and CDR2: KGHDR, SFDVKD. The ends lost 4 bases at V and 4 bases at J; junction bases unmatched: 8. CDR3 length equals 18 residues. DNA of the CDR3: TGTGCCACCAGTGACCGGACTAGCGGGAGCGCGGTCACCGGGGAGCTGTTTTTT. It codes for CATSDRTSGSAVTGELFF.

This chain joins TRBV3-1 (or the pseudogene TRBV3-2) and TRBJ1-4, with no clear D. V was shortened by 0 bases and J by 10 bases, with 12 bases between the two germline ends. The CDR3 runs 14 residues. Germline-derived CDR1 and CDR2 are LGHDT and YNNKEL (reference sequence). The CDR3 nucleotides read TGTGCCAGCAGCCAAGATTCCCCCCCGGGAAAACTGTTTTTT. Residues: CASSQDSPPGKLFF.

The V call is TRBV6-1, the J call TRBJ2-7, with TRBD1 as a possible D gene (6 bases). Per germline, CDR1 MNHNS and CDR2 SASEGT. Trimming left V 3 bases short and J 3 bases short, with 12 bases between. CDR3 size: 14 residues. The CDR3 DNA sequence: TGTGCCAGCAGTGAGGCGACAGGCCACTACGAGCAGTACTTC. Translation: CASSEATGHYEQYF.

The chain is built from TRBV5-1 and TRBJ2-7; 10 bases are a match to TRBD2. Germline V CDR1 and CDR2: SGHRS, YFSETQ. V trimming: 3 bases; J trimming: 3 bases; junction bases outside the gene matches: 6. There are 15 residues in the CDR3. CDR3 nucleotides: TGCGCCAGCAGCTCCACTAGCGGGACGGTCTACGAGCAGTACTTC. This gives the protein CASSSTSGTVYEQYF.

The V gene is TRBV10-1, the J gene TRBJ1-5; TRBD1 matches at 10 bases. Germline V lookup: CDR1 WNHNN, CDR2 SYGVQD (reference sequence). Trimming removed 7 bases from V and 0 bases from J; junction bases left unmatched: 12. This CDR3 is built from 18 residues. The CDR3 loop reads CASITRDRGSHSNQPQHF. CDR3 DNA sequence: TGCGCCAGCATCACCCGGGACAGGGGCTCTCATAGCAATCAGCCCCAGCATTTT.

The rearrangement links TRBV6-5 to TRBJ2-5; 11 bases are shared with TRBD2. The CDR3 runs to 14 residues. Trimming at V came to 7 bases and at J to 3 bases, leaving 4 bases not matched to a gene. The germline CDR1 and CDR2 sequences are MNHEY and SVGAGI. This CDR3 reads CASKPGLAEETQYF. The DNA of the CDR3 is TGTGCCAGCAAACCGGGACTAGCGGAAGAGACCCAGTACTTC.